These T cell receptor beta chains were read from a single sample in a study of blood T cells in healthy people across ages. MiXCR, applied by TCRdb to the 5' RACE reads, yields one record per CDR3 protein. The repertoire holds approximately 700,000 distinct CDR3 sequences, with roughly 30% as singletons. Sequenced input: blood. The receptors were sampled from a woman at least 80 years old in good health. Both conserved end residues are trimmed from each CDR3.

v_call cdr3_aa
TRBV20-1 SARDDGHEQY
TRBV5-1 ASSLAEGTSGTQY
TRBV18 ASSPRSRTESDQPQH
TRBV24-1 ATSDPQGATDTQY
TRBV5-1 ASSLGGQGIREQY
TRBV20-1 SARERQGTYSNQPQH
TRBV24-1 ATSDLQGRAF
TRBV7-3 ASSLGPASSGEQF
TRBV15 ATSRALEGEAF
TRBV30 AWSGVTNQPQH
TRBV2 ASSTGGGNQPQH
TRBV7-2 ASSLTEGVYEQY
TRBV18 ASSPLEGTSGNTIY
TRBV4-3 ASSQDYRGGLEQY
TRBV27 ASSPNGQGVLRDYT
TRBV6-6 ASSYGTSGISYEQY
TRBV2 ASSDGRGRSPLH
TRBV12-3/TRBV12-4 ASSSGVAETQY
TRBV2 ASSEALPTGSPLH
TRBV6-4 ASSASGGAGTDTQY
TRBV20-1 SAKRGGLINQPQH
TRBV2 ASSDVSPNQPHH
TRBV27 ATGTVNTEAF
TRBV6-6 ASSYFWGSDGYT
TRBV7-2 ASSLIPGGGNQPQH
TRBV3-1 ASSQSQYSNQPQH
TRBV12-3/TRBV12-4 ASSLLAGAPLADTQY
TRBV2 ASTGRDSPLH
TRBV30 AWSPGRNTEAF
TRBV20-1 SATAGGGTYEQY
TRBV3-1 ASSRQPGLAGDNEQF
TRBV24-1 AISEGGRIAEAF
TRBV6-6 ASTSGGTDTQY
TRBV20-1 SARDPSHRGRNGYT
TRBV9 ASSEGSRTGYGYT
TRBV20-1 SVVGDSQKTQY
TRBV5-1 ASSETGHSTDTQY
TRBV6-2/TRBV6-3 ASSQPGLAVQETQY
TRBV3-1 ASSQDRGPYGYT
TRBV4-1 ASSQDPAYPSRAF
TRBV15 ATSRDGEHQETQY
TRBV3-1 ASSQRRPPALGYT